The 18 T cell receptor beta chains below all came from one sample that was sequenced in a study of vaccination and CD4 T cells after COVID-19. The antigens of these receptors remain unknown. Treatment given: approximately 9-day PBMC culture with coronavirus spike peptide pools or control peptides (ViraFEST assay). Oncomine TCR Beta short-read sequencing was applied to DNA from cultured CD4+ T cells. Via MiXCR, TCRdb re-called the PCR reads, giving one row per CDR3 protein. The sample records about 10,000 distinct CDR3 sequences, 70% to 75% being singletons. Input material: CD4+ T cells from blood, cultured in vitro. Receptors originate from a human donor who had recovered from COVID-19.

The chain couples TRBV7-2 to TRBJ2-5; D is unresolved. V was trimmed by 1 base and J by 5 bases, leaving 11 bases between them. CDR1 SGHTA and CDR2 FQGNSA come from the germline V gene. This CDR3 has 14 residues. The CDR3 nucleotides read TGTGCCAGCAGCTTAGTTTCTCTCCAGGAGACCCAGTACTTC. It specifies CASSLVSLQETQYF.

The chain couples TRBV20-1 to TRBJ1-3; 10 bases are a match to TRBD1. CDR3 length: 15 residues. V was clipped by 2 bases and J by 0 bases; unmatched bases: 1. The germline V gene encodes CDR1 DFQATT and CDR2 SNEGSKA (reference sequence). In nucleotides, the CDR3 is TGCAGTGCTAGAAGGGACAGGGGCTCTGGAAACACCATATATTTT. It translates to CSARRDRGSGNTIYF.

The genes are TRBV7-9 and TRBJ2-4; maybe TRBD1 (5 bases). This CDR3 spans 17 amino acids. V lost 5 bases and J lost 3, with 20 bases in between. Germline values: CDR1 SEHNR, CDR2 FQNEAQ (reference sequence). CDR3 in amino acids: CASSQDRGKGLKNIQYF. Here the CDR3 DNA reads TGTGCCAGCAGCCAAGATAGGGGAAAGGGCCTCAAAAACATTCAGTACTTC.

CDR3 in amino acids: CQSKGAGAYYEQYF. CDR3 DNA: TGTCAGAGTAAGGGGGCGGGGGCCTACTACGAGCAGTACTTC. The chain recombines TRBV19 with TRBJ2-7; D might be TRBD1 or TRBD2, each matching 7 bases. The CDR3 is made up of 14 amino acids. From germline, CDR1 is LNHDA and CDR2 SQIVND (reference sequence). The full variable domain, in which reference TRBV19 and TRBJ2-7 provide the parts outside the CDR3, is DGGITQSPKYLFRKEGQNVTLSCEQNLNHDAMYWYRQDPGQGLRLIYYSQIVNDFQKGDIAEGYSVSREKKESFPLTVTSAQKNPTAFYLCQSKGAGAYYEQYFGPGTRLTVT.

This rearrangement joins TRBV30 to TRBJ2-5, with no clear D. Trimming removed 0 bases from V and 1 base from J, with 15 bases in between. The V gene's germline CDR1 is GTSNPN and CDR2 SVGIG (reference sequence). The CDR3 is 16 residues long. The CDR3 region has the DNA TGTGCCTGGAGTGTGTCTAACAGCAGGCCCCAAGAGACCCAGTACTTC. Translated, it gives CAWSVSNSRPQETQYF.

J is TRBJ2-7 and V is TRBV25-1; D ambiguous. The CDR3 spans 15 residues. Trimming removed 5 bases from V and 0 bases from J, with 14 bases in between. Germline V gene sequence: CDR1 MGHDK, CDR2 SYGVNS. Here the CDR3 reads CASSPYPRSSYEQYF. Here the CDR3 DNA reads TGTGCCAGCAGTCCGTACCCCCGCAGCTCCTACGAGCAGTACTTC.

This clonotype turned up a few times. The rearrangement joins TRBV11-2 to TRBJ2-3, with 7 bases matching TRBD2. Germline CDR1 reads SGHAT; CDR2 reads FQNNGV. V was clipped by 7 bases and J by 6 bases; unmatched bases: 13. The CDR3 has 15 residues. CDR3 residues: CASNPGREQWDTQYF. For the CDR3, the DNA is TGTGCCAGCAACCCTGGGAGGGAGCAGTGGGATACGCAGTATTTT. The whole variable domain, filled in from reference TRBV11-2 and TRBJ2-3, reads EAGVAQSPRYKIIEKRQSVAFWCNPISGHATLYWYQQILGQGPKLLIQFQNNGVVDDSQLPKDRFSAERLKGVDSTLKIQPAKLEDSAVYLCASNPGREQWDTQYFGPGTRLTVL.

This clonotype has only a few counts. The gene calls are TRBV27 and TRBJ1-6; D remains ambiguous. Per the germline V gene, CDR1 is MNHEY and CDR2 is SMNVEV (reference sequence). This CDR3 is 14 amino acids long. Trimming left V 2 bases short and J 5 bases short, with 7 bases between. CDR3 bases: TGTGCCAGCAGTTTACGGCCGAATAATTCACCCCTCCACTTT. Translation: CASSLRPNNSPLHF.

The gene calls are TRBV10-2 and TRBJ2-7; D is uncertain. Germline CDR1 reads WSHSY; CDR2 reads SAAADI. The CDR3 is 13 amino acids. Trimming removed 3 bases at V and 9 bases at J, with 15 bases between. The CDR3 region has the DNA TGCGCCAGCAGTGATACGCTGAATTGGGGGCAGTACTTC. Amino acid sequence: CASSDTLNWGQYF.

There are a few counts of this clonotype. This CDR3 reads CATSRDQGMETQYF. The CDR3 nucleotides read TGTGCCACCAGCAGAGATCAGGGAATGGAGACCCAGTACTTC. The chain employs TRBV15 and TRBJ2-5, with D possibly matching TRBD1 (5 bases). The CDR3 has 14 amino acids. Trimming took 0 bases from V and 5 from J, leaving 10 bases between them. CDR1 is LNHNV and CDR2 is YYDKDF in the germline V gene (reference sequence).

The chain couples TRBV30 to TRBJ1-5, with D unresolved. Trimming pared 1 base from V and 4 bases from J, leaving 8 bases between. CDR1 and CDR2 from the germline V gene are GTSNPN and SVGIG (reference sequence). The CDR3 totals 13 residues. CDR3 bases: TGTGCCTGGAGTGATGGGGTGAATCAGCCCCAGCATTTT. The encoded protein is CAWSDGVNQPQHF. The variable domain in full, with the rest retrieved from reference TRBV30 and TRBJ1-5, is SQTIHQWPATLVQPVGSPLSLECTVEGTSNPNLYWYRQAAGRGLQLLFYSVGIGQISSEVPQNLSASRPQDRQFILSSKKLLLSDSGFYLCAWSDGVNQPQHFGDGTRLSIL.

This rearrangement joins TRBV2 to TRBJ1-1; D might be TRBD1 (5 bases). The CDR3 runs to 12 residues. Germline V gene lookup returns CDR1 SNHLY and CDR2 FYNNEI. V gave up 4 bases and J gave up 10 bases, with 13 bases separating them. This chain's CDR3 is CASSAEGVRAFF. CDR3 DNA: TGTGCCAGCAGTGCCGAAGGGGTAAGAGCTTTCTTT.

This clonotype appeared once. J is TRBJ2-7 and V is TRBV15; tentatively, D is TRBD2 (7 bases). V was pared by 1 base and J by 2 bases, with 9 bases between. The germline V gene has CDR1 LNHNV and CDR2 YYDKDF (reference sequence). The CDR3 consists of 14 residues. CDR3 residues: CATSRVGGAYEQYF. For the CDR3, the DNA is TGTGCCACCAGCAGAGTAGGGGGGGCCTACGAGCAGTACTTC.

The chain carries TRBV10-1 and TRBJ1-1, with a possible D match to TRBD1 (6 bases). V was trimmed by 7 bases and J by 1 base, leaving 10 bases between them. Germline V gives CDR1 WNHNN, CDR2 SYGVQD (reference sequence). The CDR3 extends over 13 amino acids. The CDR3 nucleotides are TGCGCCAGCACCCGAGGGGGGAACACTGAAGCTTTCTTT. It codes for CASTRGGNTEAFF.

The V and J genes are TRBV10-3 and TRBJ1-1; D is possibly TRBD1 (6 bases). V was shortened by 2 bases and J by 2 bases, with 9 bases between the two germline ends. The CDR3 is 14 residues long. CDR1 and CDR2 from the germline V gene are ENHRY and SYGVKD. DNA of the CDR3: TGTGCCATCAGTGAGGGGACATCTAACACTGAAGCTTTCTTT. This gives the protein CAISEGTSNTEAFF.

The chain recombines TRBV19 with TRBJ1-1; D is unresolved. CDR1 and CDR2 (germline): LNHDA, SQIVND (reference sequence). The length of the CDR3 is 13 residues. Deletions cut 3 bases from V and 4 bases from J, with 9 bases between. CDR3 region: CASSIWAATEAFF. CDR3 nucleotides: TGTGCCAGTAGTATTTGGGCAGCCACTGAAGCTTTCTTT.

This chain links TRBV7-3 with TRBJ1-1; D not resolved. From germline, CDR1 is SGHTA and CDR2 FQGTGA. The V end lost 6 bases, the J end lost 2 bases, and 10 bases lay between the germline ends. The CDR3 extends over 13 amino acids. The chain's CDR3 is CASSAGSNTEAFF. In nucleotides, the CDR3 is TGTGCCAGCAGTGCGGGGTCCAACACTGAAGCTTTCTTT.

This rearrangement joins TRBV19 to TRBJ1-5; no firm D call. CDR3 size: 17 residues. V dropped 6 bases and J dropped 5 bases, with 23 bases sitting between them. CDR1 is LNHDA, CDR2 SQIVND, per germline (reference sequence). As DNA, the CDR3 is TGTGCCAGTAGGAACCCCGGACCGGTAAGTCGGGATCAGCCCCAGCATTTT. Translation: CASRNPGPVSRDQPQHF.